This entry lists 7 T cell receptor beta chains sequenced from one sample in a study of blood T cell repertoires in COVID-19 (dated by TCRdb to 2018 to 2020). The library came from the immunoSEQ multiplex PCR assay. TCRdb took over this immuneACCESS table, retaining in-frame rearrangements with V and J assigned. Such tables are incomplete; in checked studies, under half of the missing clones stem from an unresolved V gene, and the remainder is unexplained. A total of about 62,000 clones appear in this sample, roughly 88% of them only once. The biggest ten clones account for roughly 1.2% of the sample. Sequencing used peripheral blood. These receptors came from a woman aged 60-75 years with acute or convalescent COVID-19.

The chain recombines TRBV4-2 with TRBJ2-2; TRBD1 matches at 10 bases. There are 18 residues in the CDR3. CDR1 and CDR2 (germline): LGHNA, YNFKEQ. The V gene end was trimmed by 4 bases and the J gene end by 6 bases; junction bases not matched to a gene: 14. CDR3 sequence: CASSRGSGRTGGSGELFF. DNA of the CDR3: TGTGCCAGCAGCCGCGGAAGCGGTAGGACAGGGGGTTCCGGGGAGCTGTTTTTT.

This clone was found a few times. The gene calls are TRBV4-1 and TRBJ1-2; the D is unclear. Trimming shortened V by 1 base and J by 5 bases, and 14 bases separated the two germline ends. CDR1 is MGHRA and CDR2 is YSYEKL in the germline V gene. This CDR3 comprises 15 residues. CDR3 in DNA: TGCGCCAGCAGCCAAGGGTTATCGCGGGGTTATGGCTACACCTTC. As protein: CASSQGLSRGYGYTF.

The rearrangement uses TRBV10-3 and TRBJ2-6, with a tentative D call TRBD1 (6 bases). Germline-derived CDR1 and CDR2 are ENHRY and SYGVKD. Trimming left V 10 bases short and J 2 bases short, with 15 bases between. CDR3 length: 15 amino acids. The CDR3 nucleotides read TGTGCCACCAAAACAGGGCCCGCTGGGGCCAACGTCCTGACTTTC. Translated: CATKTGPAGANVLTF.

The chain is built from TRBV7-8 and TRBJ2-7; TRBD2 matches 13 bases. The CDR3 extends over 16 amino acids. The V gene's germline CDR1 is SGHVS and CDR2 FQNEAQ. With 3 bases clipped from V and 1 base from J, the junction kept 3 bases outside the gene matches. The CDR3 reads CASSFGLAGDSYEQYV. The CDR3 DNA sequence: TGTGCCAGCAGCTTCGGACTAGCGGGAGATTCCTACGAGCAGTACGTC.

The rearrangement links TRBV11-2 to TRBJ1-4; D not resolved. This CDR3 comprises 17 residues. From germline, CDR1 is SGHAT and CDR2 FQNNGV. With 1 base removed from V and 8 bases from J, the gap between germline ends came to 20 bases. The CDR3: CASSLGAGVRRPEKLFF. The CDR3 DNA reads as TGTGCCAGCAGCTTAGGGGCCGGGGTAAGGCGGCCCGAAAAACTGTTTTTT.

This chain uses TRBV21-1 with TRBJ2-5; the table gives TRBD1 as D, unverified against the DNA. TRBV21-1 is an annotated pseudogene. CDR3 size: 19 residues. The CDR3 loop reads CASSRRGPAVGQGGETQYF. DNA of the CDR3: TGTGCCAGCAGCCGAAGGGGACCCGCCGTGGGACAGGGAGGCGAGACCCAGTACTTC.

The V gene is TRBV11-2, the J gene TRBJ1-1; possible D gene TRBD1, 5 bases. This CDR3 region has 14 residues. The V gene's germline CDR1 is SGHAT and CDR2 FQNNGV. Trimming cost V 6 bases and J 2 bases, with 13 bases left between them. Here the CDR3 reads CASSRSRGNTEAFF. The CDR3 DNA sequence: TGTGCCAGCAGTCGCAGTAGGGGCAACACTGAAGCTTTCTTT.